A selection of T cell receptor beta chains follows, all from one sample in a study of blood T cell repertoires in COVID-19. Assay used: immunoSEQ multiplex PCR; TCRdb lists only in-frame clones, some missing. The profile covers 150,000 to 200,000 clones, with 75% to 90% appearing a single time and over 2.5% taken by the ten largest. The sequenced sample consisted of peripheral blood. Receptor source: a man in his fifties or sixties with acute or convalescent COVID-19. The CDR3 runs from the conserved cysteine through the conserved F or W. The order of the fields is V gene, J gene, D gene, clone size, CDR3 length, CDR3 protein, CDR3 DNA. The D gene is left open where the match is weak. Expanded clones get a size class; other rows say once, few or many, or leave the size out.

TRBV28	TRBJ2-1	-	-	13	CASSSTRSGEQFF	TGTGCCAGCAGTTCCACTAGGTCGGGGGAGCAGTTCTTC
TRBV12-3/TRBV12-4	TRBJ1-2	-	-	12	CASSFTGSGYTF	TGTGCCAGCAGTTTTACAGGGAGCGGCTACACCTTC
TRBV7-6	TRBJ2-1	TRBD2	-	18	CASSLAAPSGLNYNEQFF	TGTGCCAGCAGCTTAGCGGCTCCTAGCGGGCTAAATTACAATGAGCAGTTCTTC
TRBV7-3	TRBJ2-7	TRBD2	-	16	CASSPHVCLAVREQYF	TGTGCCAGCAGCCCCCATGTCTGTCTAGCGGTTCGCGAGCAGTACTTC
TRBV29-1	TRBJ2-1	TRBD2	few	15	CSVEGTSGRYNEQFF	TGCAGCGTTGAAGGGACTAGCGGGAGGTACAATGAGCAGTTCTTC
TRBV21-1	TRBJ2-7	-	-	17	CASSKSDLRKSSYEQYF	TGTGCCAGCAGCAAATCTGACTTGCGAAAAAGCTCCTACGAGCAGTACTTC
TRBV30	TRBJ1-4	TRBD1	-	18	CAWSVVGTGRATNEKLFF	TGTGCCTGGAGTGTTGTAGGGACAGGGCGAGCAACTAATGAAAAACTGTTTTTT
TRBV5-5	TRBJ2-3	TRBD2	-	18	CASSLGGTSGRGTDTQYF	TGTGCCAGCAGCTTGGGAGGGACTAGCGGGAGAGGCACAGATACGCAGTATTTT
TRBV5-1	TRBJ2-2	TRBD2	few	14	CASSFGTSSRELFF	TGCGCCAGCAGCTTCGGGACTAGTTCGCGGGAGCTGTTTTTT
TRBV5-8	TRBJ2-3	-	-	13	CASRKQHADTQYF	TGTGCCAGCCGGAAACAGCACGCAGATACGCAGTATTTT
TRBV28	TRBJ2-3	TRBD1	-	15	CASSLQGASTDTQYF	TGTGCCAGCAGTTTACAGGGGGCTAGCACAGATACGCAGTATTTT
TRBV7-2	TRBJ1-6	-	-	13	CASSTQGNSPLHF	TGTGCCAGCAGCACCCAGGGTAATTCACCCCTCCACTTT
TRBV7-6	TRBJ1-3	TRBD1	-	15	CASSPVTGSGNTIYF	TGTGCCAGCAGCCCAGTGACAGGGTCTGGAAACACCATATATTTT
TRBV4-1	TRBJ1-5	-	once	15	CASSLGPGSNQPQHF	TGCGCCAGCAGCCTAGGGCCAGGGAGCAATCAGCCCCAGCATTTT
TRBV7-9	TRBJ2-1	TRBD2	-	18	CASSLDPPSGRAYNEQFF	TGTGCCAGCAGCTTAGACCCTCCGAGCGGGAGGGCCTACAATGAGCAGTTCTTC
TRBV3-1/TRBV3-2	TRBJ2-7	-	once	12	CASSQGGVKQYF	TGTGCCAGCAGCCAAGGGGGAGTAAAGCAGTACTTC
TRBV5-1	TRBJ1-1	TRBD1	-	14	CASSWGTGNTEAFF	TGCGCCAGCAGCTGGGGGACAGGGAACACTGAAGCTTTCTTT